This T cell receptor (beta chain) was found in a study of shared clonotypes between healthy human individuals. At the level of the study: Three plates each covered CD4 naive and memory; CD8 naive two, CD8 memory one. Whole-study results and caveats: In contrast to clonotypes shared by all four donors, non-shared clonotypes had lower generation probabilities. Among donors, clonotype sharing was expected to be affected by sequencing depth.

Only in-frame clones appear in the TCRdb table, and some are missing; sequencing was by immunoSEQ multiplex PCR. The data contain about 2.5 million clones, 80% to 95% of them singletons. CD4+ cell separation produced CD45RA+ naive and CD45RA-negative memory subsets. This clone occurred once. Its matching antigen is unknown. Germline CDR1 reads SNHLY; CDR2 reads FYNNEI. The ends lost 6 bases at V and 3 bases at J; junction bases unmatched: 19. CDR3 length equals 19 residues. The TCR was taken from a man aged 18 to 30 in good health. Some clones in this sample may be carry-over from other donors' samples. The specimen was naive CD4+ T cells from PBMCs. Subset in this sample: CD45RA+ positively selected. This sequence joins TRBV2 and TRBJ1-5; TRBD1 matches 8 bases. CDR3 DNA: TGTGCCAGCAGCGCCGTAGAGGCAGGGGGCCGGTTATTCAATCAGCCCCAGCATTTT. Translation gives CASSAVEAGGRLFNQPQHF.